The next 21 T cell receptor delta chains were all read from a single sample in a study of γδ T cells in repeated Plasmodium falciparum infection. Bulk repertoires came from Vgamma9/Vdelta2+ or Vdelta2-negative gammadelta T cells flow-sorted from PBMC. TCRdb reprocessed the multiplex PCR reads using CATT. The sample has 85,000 to 95,000 delta-chain clones, roughly 1.4% seen once. The material sequenced was gamma-delta T cells from blood. All receptors come from a pool of human donors (malaria-infected and uninfected, not separated).

There are a few counts of this clone. TCRdb pairs this DNA with a much larger clone's protein that differs at residue 16, likely a read error; the protein shown was translated from the DNA. The chain employs TRDV1 and TRDJ1; perhaps TRDD3 as D (5 bases). Matching the DNA to germline supplied the J gene, which TCRdb does not give. CDR1 is TSWWSYY and CDR2 is QGS in the germline V gene. Between the trimmed V and J ends, which lost 2 bases and 0 bases, there was a span of 40 bases. This CDR3 is 25 amino acids long. As DNA, the CDR3 is TGTGCTCTTGGGGAAGTTCGTGGTGCCTTGATGGATTTACTCCCATTTTACTGGTACACCGATAAACTCATCTTT. Translated: CALGEVRGALMDLLPFYWYTDKLIF.

This clone was observed a few times. TCRdb's listed protein matches a much larger clone and diverges from this DNA's translation at residue 9, likely through a read error; the protein shown comes from the DNA. This sequence joins TRDV2 and TRDJ1; D is ambiguous. There are 14 residues in the CDR3. The V end lost 0 bases, the J end lost 3 bases, and 10 bases lay between the germline ends. Per the germline V gene, CDR1 is GEAIGNYY and CDR2 is EKD. The CDR3 nucleotides read TGTGCCTGTGACACCGTACCCATAGCCGATAAACTCATCTTT. Residues: CACDTVPIADKLIF.

This clone came up a few times. TCRdb lists the protein of a much larger clone for this DNA, which differs at residue 15, so this is likely a read error; the protein given here is translated from the DNA itself. The chain employs TRDV1 and TRDJ1; 8 bases are a match to TRDD3. CDR1 TSWWSYY and CDR2 QGS come from the germline V gene. Trimming at V came to 0 bases and at J to 7 bases, leaving 22 bases not matched to a gene. The CDR3 has 20 residues. Here the CDR3 DNA reads TGTGCTCTTGGGGAACTTGACTTTCTCTTAGGGGATACCAAAGGGGGTAAACTCATCTTT. Translating gives CALGELDFLLGDTKGGKLIF.

Ten or more counts support this clone. The chain has TRDV1 and TRDJ2; 11 bases are shared with TRDD3. CDR1 is TSWWSYY and CDR2 is QGS in the germline V gene. After removal of 5 bases from V and 10 bases from J, the junction contained 15 bases not matched to a gene. The CDR3 has 17 amino acids. CDR3 sequence (DNA): TGTGCTCTTGGGATGGGATTAGGGCCTTGGGGGATACGACAACTCTTCTTT. It specifies CALGMGLGPWGIRQLFF.

This clone has more than one count but fewer than ten. TCRdb's entry gives the protein of a much larger clone, which mismatches this DNA's translation at residue 9, likely from a read error; the protein reported here is translated from the DNA. The V call is TRDV2, the J call TRDJ3, with TRDD3 matching over 8 bases. Here the J gene came from matching the DNA to germline, since TCRdb omits it. This CDR3 spans 19 amino acids. J gave up 0 bases and V 3 bases, and 9 bases lay outside the gene matches. Germline V CDR1 and CDR2: GEAIGNYY, EKD. DNA for the CDR3: TGTGCCTGTGACCGGAGGGGATACACCCGCTCCTGGGACACCCGACAGATGTTTTTC. Its translation: CACDRRGYTRSWDTRQMFF.

This clone showed up just a few times. This sequence is one base from a far larger clone and is likely a read error. This CDR3 is also generated by other DNA sequences in the sample. This chain uses TRDV2 with TRDJ1; 10 bases agree with TRDD3. CDR1 and CDR2 (germline): GEAIGNYY, EKD. The CDR3 contains 23 residues. J gave up 1 base and V 5 bases, and 30 bases lay outside the gene matches. CDR3 protein: CACGKHFLMRGIRSRGCTDKLIF. For the CDR3, the DNA is TGTGCCTGTGGCAAACATTTCCTAATGAGGGGGATACGCTCCCGGGGTTGCACCGATAAACTCATCTTT.

About this clone: The protein that TCRdb holds for this DNA derives from a much larger clone and differs from the translated DNA at residue 7, which likely indicates a read error; the protein shown here is translated from the DNA. This chain uses TRDV1 with TRDJ1; TRDD3 aligns across 12 bases. TCRdb supplies no J gene; here it was assigned by aligning the nucleotide sequence to germline. The CDR3 totals 23 residues. The germline CDR1 and CDR2 sequences are TSWWSYY and QGS. The V and J ends lost 5 bases and 2 bases, in that order; junction bases with no gene match: 27. The CDR3 region is CALGRRAVTRKLGDTPSTDKLIF. The CDR3 DNA reads TGTGCTCTTGGGAGAAGGGCAGTTACCCGAAAACTGGGGGATACTCCCAGTACCGATAAACTCATCTTT.

Worth noting for this clone: A read error likely explains why the TCRdb protein, taken from a much larger clone, differs from this DNA's translation at residue 9; the protein shown is translated from the DNA. The chain's CDR3 is CAFTARSNEGLDYTDKLIF. The CDR3, as DNA: TGTGCCTTTACAGCTCGGTCCAACGAAGGGTTGGACTACACCGATAAACTCATCTTT. V is TRDV3 and J is TRDJ1; no clear D gene. The V and J ends lost 1 base and 0 bases respectively, with 27 bases between them. The CDR3 loop spans 19 amino acids. The germline CDR1 and CDR2 sequences are TVYSNPD and GDNSRS (reference sequence).

On this clone: This likely traces to a read error, being one base from a far larger clone. The chain uses TRDV1 and TRDJ1; 10 bases line up with TRDD3. Assignment of the J gene here rests on matching the DNA to germline, because TCRdb gives none. The CDR3 covers 17 residues. Germline values: CDR1 TSWWSYY, CDR2 QGS. V gave up 9 bases and J gave up 3 bases; unmatched junction bases: 16. The CDR3 DNA follows: TGTGCTCTCGCGACTCTCCTACGGGGGATACGATCCGATAAACTCATCTTT. Amino acid sequence: CALATLLRGIRSDKLIF.

Details on this clone: A far larger clone is off by one base, so a read error is likely. This specimen includes other DNA sequences encoding the same CDR3. This sequence joins TRDV1 and TRDJ1; 7 bases line up with TRDD3. Per germline, CDR1 TSWWSYY and CDR2 QGS. Unmatched junction bases numbered 14, after V lost 8 bases and J lost 11 bases. The CDR3 length is 13 residues. CDR3 in amino acids: CALLFPGGSKLIF. The CDR3 coding sequence is TGTGCTCTTTTATTCCCTGGGGGCTCAAAGCTCATCTTT.

This clone was counted between two and nine times. A much larger clonotype is one base distant, so this may be a read error. In the same sample, other DNA sequences code for this CDR3. The chain couples TRDV3 to TRDJ1, with TRDD3 identical over 10 bases. Per the germline V gene, CDR1 is TVYSNPD and CDR2 is GDNSRS (reference sequence). V was pared by 0 bases and J by 10 bases, with 26 bases of the junction left unmatched. The CDR3 sequence is 19 residues long. The CDR3: CAFSYPTFLSTGGLNGLIF. The DNA for the CDR3 is TGTGCCTTTAGCTACCCCACTTTCCTCAGTACTGGGGGATTGAACGGACTCATCTTT.

This clone was detected only a few times. Possible read error: a much larger clone is one base away. The genes are TRDV1 and TRDJ1; D is possibly TRDD3 (5 bases). Trimming removed 1 base from V and 1 base from J, with 25 bases in between. This CDR3 is built from 20 residues. Germline assignment: CDR1 TSWWSYY and CDR2 QGS. The CDR3, as DNA: TGTGCTCTTGGGGAACCATCCTGTATCCCCCGGGGGGCTTCCACCGATAAACTCATCTTT. Amino acid sequence: CALGEPSCIPRGASTDKLIF.

This clone showed up many times. CDR3 residues: CACVGLGDTADKLIF. In nucleotides, the CDR3 is TGTGCCTGTGTGGGACTGGGGGATACAGCCGATAAACTCATCTTT. J is TRDJ1 and V is TRDV2, with TRDD3 identical over 12 bases. Germline assignment: CDR1 GEAIGNYY and CDR2 EKD. V lost 5 bases to trimming and J lost 3 bases; unmatched junction nucleotides: 6. The CDR3 covers 15 residues.

In its sample, this clone was seen a few times. The mismatch at residue 12 between this DNA's translation and the TCRdb protein of a much larger clone likely reflects a read error; the protein shown is translated from the DNA. CDR3 protein: CALRDWGINTDRLIF. The CDR3 DNA reads as TGTGCTCTTAGGGACTGGGGGATTAACACCGATAGACTCATCTTT. The chain couples TRDV1 to TRDJ1; TRDD3 matches 10 bases. TCRdb supplies no J gene; here it was assigned by aligning the nucleotide sequence to germline. The CDR3 runs to 15 residues. Looked up from germline, CDR1 is TSWWSYY and CDR2 is QGS.

Note on this clone: This DNA's translation and the protein TCRdb lists, from a much larger clone, do not match at residue 5, likely due to a read error; the protein shown is translated from the DNA. The rearrangement links TRDV2 to TRDJ1; TRDD3 matches at 9 bases. TCRdb lists no J gene, so it was determined here by aligning the DNA to germline. The CDR3 has 21 residues. Germline V gives CDR1 GEAIGNYY, CDR2 EKD. With 2 bases clipped from V and 0 bases from J, the junction kept 21 bases outside the gene matches. The CDR3 loop reads CACDIVPVGDKGQEYTDKLIF. The CDR3 nucleotides read TGTGCCTGTGACATCGTGCCGGTGGGGGATAAAGGGCAGGAGTACACCGATAAACTCATCTTT.

This clone was recorded at least ten times. This chain uses TRDV1 with TRDJ1; TRDD3 matches at 11 bases. The CDR3 consists of 21 residues. Germline CDR1 TSWWSYY, CDR2 QGS. With V trimmed by 3 bases and J by 0 bases, 18 bases remained unmatched. The CDR3 nucleotides are TGTGCTCTTGGGGATCCCCTATTTACTGGGGGATATCCGACCAACACCGATAAACTCATCTTT. This sequence encodes CALGDPLFTGGYPTNTDKLIF.

Worth noting for this clone: The mismatch at residue 3 between this DNA's translation and the TCRdb protein of a much larger clone likely reflects a read error; the protein shown is translated from the DNA. V usage is TRDV1 and J usage is TRDJ1; TRDD2 is a possible D gene (6 bases). TCRdb supplies no J gene; here it was assigned by aligning the nucleotide sequence to germline. The CDR3 has 20 amino acids. Germline-derived CDR1 and CDR2 are TSWWSYY and QGS. The CDR3 DNA is TGTGCTCCTGGGAGATCCTTCCCCTCGTACCCGGGGGTGTACACCGATAAACTCATCTTT. This encodes CAPGRSFPSYPGVYTDKLIF.

In this sample, this clone turned up many times. The protein recorded in TCRdb matches a much larger clone and deviates from this DNA's translation at residue 5, suggesting a read error; the protein here is obtained by translating the DNA. This chain connects TRDV1 to TRDJ1, with 7 bases matching TRDD3. CDR1 is TSWWSYY and CDR2 is QGS in the germline V gene. The ends lost 4 bases at V and 0 bases at J; junction bases unmatched: 20. CDR3 size: 20 residues. The CDR3 sequence is CALGGLEPWGTTPYTDKLIF. Written as DNA, the CDR3 is TGTGCTCTTGGGGGACTAGAGCCTTGGGGGACTACTCCGTACACCGATAAACTCATCTTT.

This clone was detected only a few times. For this DNA, TCRdb reports the protein of a much larger clone, which diverges at residue 10, most likely from a read error; the protein presented here is translated directly from the DNA. The rearrangement links TRDV1 to TRDJ1; D not resolved. TCRdb leaves out the J gene; it was filled in here by matching the DNA to germline. This CDR3 has 14 amino acids. V lost 2 bases and J lost 6, with 13 bases in between. Germline V lookup: CDR1 TSWWSYY, CDR2 QGS. CDR3 loop: CALGEWFGANKLIF. CDR3 in DNA: TGTGCTCTTGGGGAATGGTTTGGCGCCAATAAACTCATCTTT.

This clone was seen a few times. The TCRdb protein comes from a much larger clone and disagrees with this DNA's translation at residue 9, likely due to a read error; the protein given here is derived from the DNA. This chain uses TRDV2 with TRDJ1; no definite D call. Germline CDR1 and CDR2: GEAIGNYY and EKD. Trimming removed 0 bases from V and 0 bases from J, with 10 bases in between. The length of the CDR3 is 15 residues. The CDR3 reads CACDTVVPYTDKLIF. The CDR3 bases are TGTGCCTGTGACACCGTGGTACCCTACACCGATAAACTCATCTTT.

This clone was recorded a few times. This is likely an artifact of a read error, given a far larger clone one base away. Other DNA sequences in this sample translate to the same CDR3. The V gene is TRDV2, the J gene TRDJ1; no clear D gene. Assignment of the J gene here rests on matching the DNA to germline, because TCRdb gives none. From germline, CDR1 is GEAIGNYY and CDR2 EKD. The V gene lost 1 base and the J gene lost 1 base, with 24 bases spanning the gap. The length of the CDR3 is 19 residues. The CDR3 DNA reads TGTGCCTGTGACACGTCTGGTCCCCGGCGATCCTTACTCACCGATAAACTCATCTTT. Amino acid sequence: CACDTSGPRRSLLTDKLIF.